These T cell receptor beta chains were read from a single sample in a study of shared clonotypes between healthy human individuals. Profiled with immunoSEQ multiplex PCR; TCRdb holds only in-frame clones, not every one. The table records 300,000 to 400,000 clones, 73% of them present only once. The sample was memory CD4+ T cells sorted from blood. Source of these receptors: a man aged 30 to 39 in good health. The CDR3 runs from the conserved cysteine through the conserved F or W. Fields, in order: D gene, V gene, clone size, J gene, CDR3 protein, CDR3 DNA. D genes are given only for firm matches. Clone size is not always given. Where it is, it says once, few, many or a class for expanded clones.

D gene: .
V gene: TRBV10-2
clone size: .
J gene: TRBJ2-7
CDR3 protein: CASSPPGKDEQYF
CDR3 DNA: TGCGCCAGCTCTCCGCCTGGTAAGGACGAGCAGTACTTC

D gene: .
V gene: TRBV7-9
clone size: many
J gene: TRBJ1-1
CDR3 protein: CASGERVLEAFF
CDR3 DNA: TGTGCCAGCGGGGAAAGGGTCCTCGAAGCTTTCTTT

D gene: .
V gene: TRBV7-9
clone size: .
J gene: TRBJ1-1
CDR3 protein: CASSPRDMNTEAFF
CDR3 DNA: TGTGCCAGCAGCCCCCGGGATATGAACACTGAAGCTTTCTTT

D gene: .
V gene: TRBV7-9
clone size: .
J gene: TRBJ1-1
CDR3 protein: CASSYIMGANTEAFF
CDR3 DNA: TGTGCCAGCAGCTACATTATGGGGGCCAACACTGAAGCTTTCTTT

D gene: .
V gene: TRBV10-3
clone size: .
J gene: TRBJ2-7
CDR3 protein: CAISESPRGDEQYF
CDR3 DNA: TGTGCCATCAGTGAGTCTCCAAGGGGCGACGAGCAGTACTTC

D gene: .
V gene: TRBV30
clone size: few
J gene: TRBJ2-4
CDR3 protein: CAWSRRSTAKNIQYF
CDR3 DNA: TGTGCCTGGAGTCGGCGTTCGACAGCCAAAAACATTCAGTACTTC

D gene: TRBD2
V gene: TRBV7-2
clone size: .
J gene: TRBJ2-1
CDR3 protein: CASSLGGTSIHEQFF
CDR3 DNA: TGTGCCAGCAGCCTAGGTGGGACTAGTATCCATGAGCAGTTCTTC

D gene: TRBD1
V gene: TRBV2
clone size: few
J gene: TRBJ2-7
CDR3 protein: CATGRDRVYEQYF
CDR3 DNA: TGTGCTACCGGGCGGGACAGGGTCTACGAGCAGTACTTC

D gene: .
V gene: TRBV2
clone size: .
J gene: TRBJ2-7
CDR3 protein: CASSLTHGGEQYF
CDR3 DNA: TGTGCCAGCAGTTTAACCCACGGAGGGGAGCAGTACTTC

D gene: TRBD2
V gene: TRBV7-7
clone size: many
J gene: TRBJ2-7
CDR3 protein: CASSLEAGVGYEQYF
CDR3 DNA: TGTGCTAGCAGCTTAGAGGCGGGAGTAGGGTACGAGCAGTACTTC

D gene: .
V gene: TRBV7-9
clone size: .
J gene: TRBJ2-5
CDR3 protein: CASSPRGGGETQYF
CDR3 DNA: TGTGCCAGCAGCCCCCGCGGTGGGGGGGAGACCCAGTACTTC

D gene: TRBD2
V gene: TRBV9
clone size: few
J gene: TRBJ2-7
CDR3 protein: CASSVASGMMGEQYF
CDR3 DNA: TGTGCCAGCAGCGTAGCCAGCGGGATGATGGGCGAGCAGTACTTC

D gene: .
V gene: TRBV29-1
clone size: few
J gene: TRBJ2-1
CDR3 protein: CSVAKRGGGPDNEQFF
CDR3 DNA: TGCAGCGTTGCTAAAAGGGGGGGAGGGCCCGACAATGAGCAGTTCTTC

D gene: .
V gene: TRBV19
clone size: .
J gene: TRBJ2-2
CDR3 protein: CASSIAGAINTGELFF
CDR3 DNA: TGTGCCAGTAGTATCGCAGGGGCAATAAACACCGGGGAGCTGTTTTTT

D gene: .
V gene: TRBV10-1
clone size: .
J gene: TRBJ2-3
CDR3 protein: CASSFSGPTDTQYF
CDR3 DNA: TGCGCCAGCAGTTTTTCGGGACCTACAGATACGCAGTATTTT

D gene: .
V gene: TRBV5-6
clone size: .
J gene: TRBJ2-1
CDR3 protein: CASSLGDLYNEQFF
CDR3 DNA: TGTGCCAGCAGCTTGGGTGACTTATACAATGAGCAGTTCTTC

D gene: .
V gene: TRBV4-3
clone size: .
J gene: TRBJ2-7
CDR3 protein: CASSQAGKGYEQYF
CDR3 DNA: TGCGCCAGCAGCCAAGCCGGTAAGGGGTATGAGCAGTACTTC

D gene: .
V gene: TRBV28
clone size: .
J gene: TRBJ2-2
CDR3 protein: CASSFGALTGELFF
CDR3 DNA: TGTGCCAGCAGTTTTGGGGCACTCACCGGGGAGCTGTTTTTT

D gene: .
V gene: TRBV7-2
clone size: .
J gene: TRBJ2-7
CDR3 protein: CASSLGASRTYEQYF
CDR3 DNA: TGTGCCAGCAGTCTGGGGGCGTCACGTACCTACGAGCAGTACTTC

D gene: TRBD2
V gene: TRBV2
clone size: .
J gene: TRBJ2-1
CDR3 protein: CASRILAASYNEQFF
CDR3 DNA: TGTGCCAGCAGAATACTAGCGGCCTCCTACAATGAGCAGTTCTTC

D gene: TRBD1
V gene: TRBV2
clone size: .
J gene: TRBJ2-7
CDR3 protein: CASTPEAGGLYEQYF
CDR3 DNA: TGTGCCAGCACCCCGGAGGCAGGGGGCTTATACGAGCAGTACTTC

D gene: TRBD1
V gene: TRBV5-1
clone size: .
J gene: TRBJ2-1
CDR3 protein: CASSLFRDRGNEQFF
CDR3 DNA: TGCGCCAGCAGCTTGTTCCGGGACAGGGGGAATGAGCAGTTCTTC

D gene: .
V gene: TRBV6-5
clone size: .
J gene: TRBJ2-7
CDR3 protein: CASRYGAGSEQYF
CDR3 DNA: TGTGCCAGCAGGTACGGGGCGGGGAGCGAGCAGTACTTC

D gene: .
V gene: TRBV18
clone size: .
J gene: TRBJ2-7
CDR3 protein: CASSRAGTTYEQYF
CDR3 DNA: TGTGCCAGCTCGAGAGCGGGGACAACCTACGAGCAGTACTTC

D gene: TRBD1
V gene: TRBV15
clone size: .
J gene: TRBJ1-5
CDR3 protein: CATSRKGQANQPQHF
CDR3 DNA: TGTGCCACCAGCAGAAAGGGACAGGCTAATCAGCCCCAGCATTTT

D gene: TRBD2
V gene: TRBV6-6
clone size: .
J gene: TRBJ2-3
CDR3 protein: CATWGGRSDTQYF
CDR3 DNA: TGTGCCACCTGGGGCGGGAGATCTGATACGCAGTATTTT

D gene: TRBD1
V gene: TRBV5-1
clone size: .
J gene: TRBJ1-2
CDR3 protein: CASSMLSGTANYGYTF
CDR3 DNA: TGCGCCAGCAGCATGCTCTCCGGGACAGCGAACTATGGCTACACCTTC

D gene: TRBD1
V gene: TRBV15
clone size: .
J gene: TRBJ2-2
CDR3 protein: CATYRQGTGELFF
CDR3 DNA: TGTGCCACCTATCGACAGGGGACCGGGGAGCTGTTTTTT

D gene: .
V gene: TRBV5-1
clone size: few
J gene: TRBJ2-5
CDR3 protein: CASTWTDPKETQYF
CDR3 DNA: TGCGCCAGCACGTGGACAGACCCTAAAGAGACCCAGTACTTC

D gene: TRBD2
V gene: TRBV7-3
clone size: .
J gene: TRBJ2-5
CDR3 protein: CASSFQAGSRETQYF
CDR3 DNA: TGTGCCAGCAGCTTTCAAGCGGGATCGCGAGAGACCCAGTACTTC

D gene: TRBD2
V gene: TRBV30
clone size: .
J gene: TRBJ2-1
CDR3 protein: CAWSVLPSGSSQFF
CDR3 DNA: TGTGCCTGGAGTGTACTTCCTAGCGGGAGTTCCCAGTTCTTC

D gene: TRBD1
V gene: TRBV5-1
clone size: .
J gene: TRBJ1-1
CDR3 protein: CASSLEAGGNTEAFF
CDR3 DNA: TGCGCCAGCAGCTTGGAGGCAGGGGGGAACACTGAAGCTTTCTTT

D gene: TRBD1
V gene: TRBV5-6
clone size: few
J gene: TRBJ2-1
CDR3 protein: CASSFLGTGRDNEQFF
CDR3 DNA: TGTGCCAGCAGCTTCCTAGGGACAGGGAGGGACAATGAGCAGTTCTTC

D gene: .
V gene: TRBV4-3
clone size: many
J gene: TRBJ2-2
CDR3 protein: CASSQDFFGGLAGELFF
CDR3 DNA: TGCGCCAGCAGCCAAGATTTTTTCGGAGGTTTGGCCGGGGAGCTGTTTTTT

D gene: TRBD2
V gene: TRBV5-1
clone size: few
J gene: TRBJ2-1
CDR3 protein: CASSGETSESEQFF
CDR3 DNA: TGCGCCAGCAGCGGCGAGACTAGCGAATCTGAGCAGTTCTTC

D gene: .
V gene: TRBV5-1
clone size: once
J gene: TRBJ2-2
CDR3 protein: CASVDNINTGELFF
CDR3 DNA: TGCGCCAGTGTTGACAACATTAACACCGGGGAGCTGTTTTTT

D gene: .
V gene: TRBV18
clone size: .
J gene: TRBJ2-4
CDR3 protein: CASSPENIQYF
CDR3 DNA: TGTGCCAGCTCACCGGAAAACATTCAGTACTTC